One T cell receptor (beta chain) is described in this entry. Its antigen is still unknown. Germline CDR1 is SGHDT and CDR2 is YYEEEE. V was cut by 6 bases and J by 1 base, with 12 bases left in between. CDR3 length equals 14 residues. These data are taken from a study of siplizumab effects on memory and regulatory T cells. Study-wide findings and caveats: In roughly 75-96% of proliferating CD4+ or CD8+ clones, a naive or memory phenotype could not be assigned. Alloreactive sequences tracing back to unstimulated CD4+ memory cells were significantly reduced by siplizumab.

Assay: immunoSEQ multiplex PCR; the TCRdb copy retains only in-frame clones and omits some. The sample includes 98,000 or so clones, about 94% seen only once; the top ten take approximately 0.67%. Specimen: Tregs sorted from blood. The chain couples TRBV5-6 to TRBJ2-3; D tentatively fits TRBD1 or TRBD2 (5 bases each). The sequence came from a human donor in good health. The CDR3 region has the DNA TGTGCCAGCACCTTAGGGACCCGCACAGATACGCAGTATTTT. It specifies CASTLGTRTDTQYF.